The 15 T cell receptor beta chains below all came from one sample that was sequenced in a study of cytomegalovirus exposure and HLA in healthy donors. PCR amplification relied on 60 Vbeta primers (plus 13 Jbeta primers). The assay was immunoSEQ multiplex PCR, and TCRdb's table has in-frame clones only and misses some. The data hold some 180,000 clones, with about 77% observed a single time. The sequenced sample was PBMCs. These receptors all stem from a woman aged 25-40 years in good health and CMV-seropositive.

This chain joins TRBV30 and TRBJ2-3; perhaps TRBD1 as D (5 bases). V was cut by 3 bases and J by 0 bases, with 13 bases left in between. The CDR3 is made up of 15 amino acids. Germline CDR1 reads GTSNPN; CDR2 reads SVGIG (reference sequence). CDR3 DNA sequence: TGTGCCTGGAGGGTGGGAAGGGGCAGCACAGATACGCAGTATTTT. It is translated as CAWRVGRGSTDTQYF.

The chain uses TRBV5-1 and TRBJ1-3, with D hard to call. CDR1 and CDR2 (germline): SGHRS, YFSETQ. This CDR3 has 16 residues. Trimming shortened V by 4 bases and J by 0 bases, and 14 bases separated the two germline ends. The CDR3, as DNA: TGCGCCAGCAGCCCCTTTGGAGAGAGCTCTGGAAACACCATATATTTT. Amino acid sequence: CASSPFGESSGNTIYF.

This CDR3 reads CASSEGLVQETQYF. Here the CDR3 DNA reads TGTGCCAGCAGTGAAGGACTTGTCCAAGAGACCCAGTACTTC. The chain links TRBV6-1 to TRBJ2-5; D not certain. V gave up 1 base and J gave up 1 base, with 7 bases separating them. The CDR3 is 14 residues long. Germline V gives CDR1 MNHNS, CDR2 SASEGT.

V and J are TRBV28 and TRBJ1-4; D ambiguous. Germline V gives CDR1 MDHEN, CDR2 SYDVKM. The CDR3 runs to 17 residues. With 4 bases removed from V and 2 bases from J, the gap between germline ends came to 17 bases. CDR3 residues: CASSSSPQKATNEKLFF. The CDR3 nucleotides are TGTGCCAGCAGTTCTTCTCCACAGAAGGCTACTAATGAAAAACTGTTTTTT.

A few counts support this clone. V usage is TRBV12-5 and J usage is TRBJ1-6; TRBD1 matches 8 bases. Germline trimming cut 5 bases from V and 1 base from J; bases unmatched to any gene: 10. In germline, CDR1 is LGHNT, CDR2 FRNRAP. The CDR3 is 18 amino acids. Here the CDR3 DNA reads TGTGCTAGTGGTCTCCTCCATGACAGGGGATCCTATAATTCACCCCTCCACTTT. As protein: CASGLLHDRGSYNSPLHF.

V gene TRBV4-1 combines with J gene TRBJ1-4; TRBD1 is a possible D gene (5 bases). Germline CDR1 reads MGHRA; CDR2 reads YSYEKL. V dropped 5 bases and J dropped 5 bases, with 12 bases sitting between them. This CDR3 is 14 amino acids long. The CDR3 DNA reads TGCGCCAGCAGCGTGGCAGGGCGCAATGAAAAACTGTTTTTT. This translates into CASSVAGRNEKLFF.

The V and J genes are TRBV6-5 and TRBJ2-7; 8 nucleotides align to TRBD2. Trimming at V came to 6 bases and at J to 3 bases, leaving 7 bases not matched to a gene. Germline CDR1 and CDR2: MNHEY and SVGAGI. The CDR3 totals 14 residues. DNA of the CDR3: TGTGCCAGCAGCACCCCCGGGACTAGCTACGAGCAGTACTTC. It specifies CASSTPGTSYEQYF.

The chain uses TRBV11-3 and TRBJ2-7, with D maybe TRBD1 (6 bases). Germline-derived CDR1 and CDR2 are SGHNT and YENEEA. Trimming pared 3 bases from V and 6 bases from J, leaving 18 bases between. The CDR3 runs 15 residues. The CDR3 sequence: CASSLDSKRAAEQYF. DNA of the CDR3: TGTGCCAGCAGCTTGGACAGTAAAAGAGCTGCCGAGCAGTACTTC. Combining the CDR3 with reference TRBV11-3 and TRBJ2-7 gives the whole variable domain EAGVVQSPRYKIIEKKQPVAFWCNPISGHNTLYWYLQNLGQGPELLIRYENEEAVDDSQLPKDRFSAERLKGVDSTLKIQPAELGDSAVYLCASSLDSKRAAEQYFGPGTRLTVT.

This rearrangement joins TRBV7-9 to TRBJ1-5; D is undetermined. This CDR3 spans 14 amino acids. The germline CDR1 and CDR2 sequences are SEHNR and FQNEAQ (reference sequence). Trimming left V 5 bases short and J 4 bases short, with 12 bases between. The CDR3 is CASSSGGPNQPQHF. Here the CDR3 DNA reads TGTGCCAGCAGCAGTGGAGGGCCAAATCAGCCCCAGCATTTT.

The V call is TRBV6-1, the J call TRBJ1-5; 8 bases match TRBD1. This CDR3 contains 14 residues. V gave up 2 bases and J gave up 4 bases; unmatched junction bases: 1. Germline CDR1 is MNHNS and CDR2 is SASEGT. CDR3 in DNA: TGTGCCAGCAGTGAACGACAGGGGAATCAGCCCCAGCATTTT. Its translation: CASSERQGNQPQHF.

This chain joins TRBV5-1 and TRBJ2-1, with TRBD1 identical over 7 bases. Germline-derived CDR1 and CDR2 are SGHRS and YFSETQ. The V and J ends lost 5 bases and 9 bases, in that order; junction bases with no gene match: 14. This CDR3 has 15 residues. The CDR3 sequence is CASSLSGQPYGEQFF. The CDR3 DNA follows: TGCGCCAGCAGTTTGTCGGGACAGCCCTACGGTGAGCAGTTCTTC.

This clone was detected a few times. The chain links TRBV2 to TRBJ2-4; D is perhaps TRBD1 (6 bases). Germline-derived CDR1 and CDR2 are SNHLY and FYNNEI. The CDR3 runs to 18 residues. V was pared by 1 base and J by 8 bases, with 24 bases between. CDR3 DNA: TGTGCCAGCAGTGAAGGTGTTACGATGCGATGGGACAAGGACATTCAGTACTTC. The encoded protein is CASSEGVTMRWDKDIQYF.

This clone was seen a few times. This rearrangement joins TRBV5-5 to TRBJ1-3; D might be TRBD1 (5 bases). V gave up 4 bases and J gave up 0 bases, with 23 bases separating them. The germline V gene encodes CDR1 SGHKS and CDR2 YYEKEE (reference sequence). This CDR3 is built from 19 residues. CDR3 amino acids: CASSERQTLTVSSGNTIYF. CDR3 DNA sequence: TGTGCCAGCAGCGAGCGCCAAACCTTGACAGTCAGCTCTGGAAACACCATATATTTT.

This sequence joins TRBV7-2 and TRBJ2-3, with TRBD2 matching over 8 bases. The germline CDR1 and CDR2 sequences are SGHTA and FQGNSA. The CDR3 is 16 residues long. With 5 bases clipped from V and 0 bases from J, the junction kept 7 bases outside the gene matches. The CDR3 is CASSLRTSPSTDTQYF. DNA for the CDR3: TGTGCCAGCAGCCTACGGACTAGCCCTAGCACAGATACGCAGTATTTT.

The CDR3 DNA is TGTGCCAGCAGCTTAGAAACGGGGGGATGGGCCGGCGGAGAGCAGTACTTC. This gives the protein CASSLETGGWAGGEQYF. The rearrangement links TRBV7-9 to TRBJ2-7; 7 nucleotides align to TRBD2. This CDR3 is built from 17 residues. V dropped 1 base and J dropped 7; count of bases not matched to a gene: 16. Germline V gene sequence: CDR1 SEHNR, CDR2 FQNEAQ (reference sequence).